The 8 T cell receptor beta chains below come from one sample, sequenced in a study of blood T cell repertoires in COVID-19. The assay was immunoSEQ multiplex PCR, and TCRdb's table has in-frame clones only and misses some. The sample holds about 130,000 clones; around 88% are singletons and the top ten take about 5.4%. Input material: peripheral blood. The receptors derive from a human donor in a cohort sampled during active COVID-19.

The V and J genes are TRBV27 and TRBJ1-2, with 8 bases identical to TRBD1. There are 12 residues in the CDR3. Germline loops: CDR1 MNHEY, CDR2 SMNVEV (reference sequence). The V and J ends lost 5 bases and 8 bases, in that order; junction bases with no gene match: 4. The CDR3 bases are TGTGCCAGCAGTGACAGGGGACGAGGCTACACCTTC. This gives the protein CASSDRGRGYTF.

This chain links TRBV7-2 with TRBJ2-3; D call uncertain. Trimming removed 0 bases at V and 2 bases at J, with 9 bases between. The CDR3 totals 15 residues. The V gene's germline CDR1 is SGHTA and CDR2 FQGNSA. CDR3: CASSLALGYTDTQYF. The CDR3 DNA reads as TGTGCCAGCAGCTTAGCCCTAGGATACACAGATACGCAGTATTTT.

This clone was seen a single time. The chain uses TRBV7-2 and TRBJ2-5; D is perhaps TRBD2 (6 bases). This CDR3 is 16 amino acids long. Germline values: CDR1 SGHTA, CDR2 FQGNSA. V lost 2 bases, J lost 2 bases, and 15 bases lay in between. The CDR3, as DNA: TGTGCCAGCAGCTTATGGGTAGGGCGGGAACAAGAGACCCAGTACTTC. The encoded protein is CASSLWVGREQETQYF.

The chain carries TRBV12-3 or TRBV12-4 and TRBJ1-5, with TRBD1 matching 10 bases. V lost 8 bases, J lost 5 bases, and 3 bases stayed unmatched. The CDR3 is 13 residues long. CDR3: CASGQGVDQPQHF. The CDR3, as DNA: TGTGCCAGCGGACAGGGGGTTGATCAGCCCCAGCATTTT.

J is TRBJ2-2 and V is TRBV6-5; perhaps TRBD2 as D (5 bases). V was pared by 6 bases and J by 4 bases, with 15 bases between. CDR3 length: 15 amino acids. Germline CDR1 MNHEY, CDR2 SVGAGI. This CDR3 reads CASRSESGITGELFF. Here the CDR3 DNA reads TGTGCCAGCAGAAGCGAGTCCGGGATCACCGGGGAGCTGTTTTTT.

The genes are TRBV24-1 and TRBJ2-1, with 12 bases matching TRBD1. This CDR3 has 15 amino acids. The ends lost 3 bases at V and 7 bases at J; junction bases unmatched: 3. Germline CDR1 KGHDR, CDR2 SFDVKD. The CDR3 DNA reads TGTGCCACCAGTGATGGGGACAGGGGGCGAAATGAGCAGTTCTTC. It encodes CATSDGDRGRNEQFF.

This clone was seen only a few times. The chain has TRBV5-8 and TRBJ2-1, with TRBD1 matching 10 bases. V was clipped by 2 bases and J by 6 bases; unmatched bases: 5. This CDR3 is 15 amino acids long. From germline, CDR1 is SGHTS and CDR2 YDEGEE. Written as DNA, the CDR3 is TGTGCCAGCAGCTTCCCCGGGACAGGGGTCAATGAGCAGTTCTTC. It encodes CASSFPGTGVNEQFF.

This clone was observed once. This rearrangement joins TRBV25-1 to TRBJ2-1; no reliable D call. The germline V gene has CDR1 MGHDK and CDR2 SYGVNS. V lost 8 bases and J 2 bases, leaving 16 bases between the germline ends. This CDR3 comprises 15 residues. CDR3 nucleotides: TGTGCCAGCTCCCTCCCCCCTTTAGCCTACAATGAGCAGTTCTTC. Protein: CASSLPPLAYNEQFF.